This T cell receptor (beta chain) was retrieved from a study of T-cell memory formation after mild COVID-19. Study information: Most TCR clusters belonged to a single donor.

Germline CDR1 is KGHSH and CDR2 is LQKENI. V trimming: 6 bases; J trimming: 4 bases; junction bases outside the gene matches: 11. The CDR3 is 15 amino acids. This clonotype came up a few times. Its antigen is not identified. TCRdb reprocessed the 5' RACE reads via MiXCR and lists one record per CDR3 protein. The data show about 560,000 distinct CDR3 sequences, with around 16% seen just once and 8.1% held by the top ten. General study results and limits: The authors left the SARS-CoV-2 specificity of second-wave clones peaking on day 37 unconfirmed.

The clonotype was recovered from an adult woman who had mild COVID-19 (a few samples of this study predate the infection). Cell type and time point are not known. V gene TRBV18 combines with J gene TRBJ1-2; TRBD1 matches at 7 bases. The sample was PBMCs or a T cell subset sorted from them (not recorded which). The CDR3 DNA sequence: TGTGCCAGCTCCCCCTCGGGACAGCCGAGCTATGGCTACACCTTC. Protein sequence: CASSPSGQPSYGYTF.